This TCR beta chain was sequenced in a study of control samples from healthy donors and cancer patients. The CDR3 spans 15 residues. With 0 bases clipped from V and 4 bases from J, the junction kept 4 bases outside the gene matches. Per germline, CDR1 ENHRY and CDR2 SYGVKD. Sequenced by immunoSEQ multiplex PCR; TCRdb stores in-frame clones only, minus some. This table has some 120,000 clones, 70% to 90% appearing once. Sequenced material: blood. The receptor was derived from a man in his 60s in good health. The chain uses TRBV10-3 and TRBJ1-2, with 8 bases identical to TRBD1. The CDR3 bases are TGTGCCATCAGTGAGTCGACAGGGGCTATCTATGGCTACACCTTC. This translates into CAISESTGAIYGYTF.